Listed here are 5 T cell receptor beta chains from one sample, sequenced in a study of vaccination effects on CD4 cells after COVID-19 (dated by TCRdb to between 2021 and 2024). These receptors' antigens are unknown. After 10 to 11 days of culture, CD4+ T cells were isolated with the EasySep CD4+ T cell isolation kit. Convalescent patients had PCR-confirmed SARS-CoV-2 infection between March and December 2020, before Alpha, Beta and Delta variants emerged in the United States. Each participant received two doses of an mRNA SARS-CoV-2 vaccine, either BNT162b2 or mRNA-1273. Library generation was performed with the immunoSEQ multiplex PCR assay. TCRdb limited this immuneACCESS table to in-frame rearrangements with V and J called. A share of clones is missing; checked studies link under half to unresolved V genes, and the rest is unexplained. The sample table holds 35,000 to 55,000 clones, of which over 60% were seen once. Of the sample, 3.5% to 4.5% falls within the top ten clones.

The source material was CD4+ T cells from PBMCs cultured without peptide, sampled after COVID-19 vaccination. The receptors derive from a human donor who had a prior SARS-CoV-2 infection.

A few counts support this clone. The chain links TRBV6-1 to TRBJ1-2, with D possibly matching TRBD1 (5 bases). V was pared by 3 bases and J by 3 bases, with 8 bases between. The CDR3 has 13 residues. Germline values: CDR1 MNHNS, CDR2 SASEGT. The CDR3 here is CASSEDTHYGYTF. CDR3 DNA: TGTGCCAGCAGTGAGGACACACACTATGGCTACACCTTC.

The V call is TRBV7-2, the J call TRBJ1-3; tentative D call: TRBD1 (6 bases). Trimming took 5 bases from V and 4 from J, leaving 9 bases between them. CDR3 length: 13 amino acids. Per germline, CDR1 SGHTA and CDR2 FQGNSA. The CDR3 DNA reads TGTGCCAGCAGCCTGGGACAAGGAAACACCATATATTTT. Protein product: CASSLGQGNTIYF.

The chain couples TRBV7-9 to TRBJ2-1; 8 bases agree with TRBD2. Germline V gene sequence: CDR1 SEHNR, CDR2 FQNEAQ (reference sequence). The J segment lost 3 bases and the V segment lost 0 bases, leaving 1 base of the junction unmatched. The CDR3 runs 15 residues. The CDR3 sequence: CASSLALAGYNEQFF. CDR3 DNA: TGTGCCAGCAGCTTAGCTCTAGCGGGCTACAATGAGCAGTTCTTC.

The rearrangement links TRBV5-1 to TRBJ2-1; D is ambiguous. Germline-derived CDR1 and CDR2 are SGHRS and YFSETQ. CDR3 length: 14 amino acids. Trimming removed 0 bases from V and 8 bases from J, with 12 bases in between. DNA of the CDR3: TGCGCCAGCAGCTTGGCGCTAGTAGATTATGAGCAGTTCTTC. Translation gives CASSLALVDYEQFF.

The rearrangement joins TRBV19 to TRBJ2-1; tentative D call: TRBD2 (6 bases). Looked up from germline, CDR1 is LNHDA and CDR2 is SQIVND (reference sequence). The CDR3 is 18 amino acids. V lost 7 bases to trimming and J lost 3 bases, with 25 bases between them. CDR3 protein: CASTSSRLEKFLYNEQFF. The CDR3 coding sequence is TGTGCCAGTACCTCATCCCGACTAGAGAAGTTTCTCTACAATGAGCAGTTCTTC.